Listed here are 12 T cell receptor beta chains from one sample, sequenced in a study of T cells after yellow fever vaccination (dated by TCRdb to the late 2010s). In the paper's terms, the treatment or condition label means: live attenuated yellow fever vaccine strain. Receptor amplification or capture employed 5' RACE. Sequencing was performed on an Illumina NovaSeq 6000. TCRdb cleaned the public reads at Q25 with fastp, built clones with MiXCR and kept in-frame beta chains. Every CDR3 protein is listed once, alongside the most common genes and DNA of its rows. The sample has around 100,000 distinct CDR3 sequences on record, about 5.8% of them singletons. Over 40% of the sample belongs to the ten largest clones. Material: CD8+ T cells sorted from PBMCs, obtained 10 days after the yellow fever booster vaccination. Every receptor here comes from a man between 18 and 29 years old who received the YFV17D yellow fever vaccine.

This clonotype has at least ten counts. One end of the junction does not line up with germline, which may come from a read error. The rearrangement joins TRBV9 to TRBJ2-1; no reliable D call. Germline assignment: CDR1 SGDLS and CDR2 YYNGEE. This CDR3 region has 15 residues. CDR3 DNA sequence: TGTGCCAGCAGCGTACTTCCGGGCTCCAACAATGAGCAGTTCTTC. It codes for CASSVLPGSNNEQFF.

V and J are TRBV5-4 and TRBJ1-6, with D maybe TRBD1 (6 bases). Germline CDR1 and CDR2: SGHNT and YYREEE (reference sequence). The V end lost 0 bases, the J end lost 7 bases, and 11 bases lay between the germline ends. The CDR3 spans 15 residues. This CDR3 is CASSLVPGENSPLHF. The CDR3, as DNA: TGTGCCAGCAGCTTGGTACCAGGGGAAAATTCACCCCTCCACTTT.

The table lists this clonotype with many counts. CDR3 bases: TGTGCCAGCCGGGGGGAGACCCAGTACTTC. This encodes CASRGETQYF. The chain combines TRBV6-2 or TRBV6-3 with TRBJ2-5, with a weak D call TRBD2 (6 bases). V lost 8 bases to trimming and J lost 5 bases, with 6 bases between them. CDR1 MNHEY and CDR2 SVGEGT come from the germline V gene. The CDR3 is made up of 10 amino acids.

This clonotype was counted many times. V and J are TRBV7-6 and TRBJ2-1; 11 nucleotides agree with TRBD2. The CDR3 is made up of 16 amino acids. V shed 3 bases and J 5 bases; nucleotides not matched to a gene: 6. Germline V gene sequence: CDR1 SGHVS, CDR2 FNYEAQ. In DNA form, the CDR3 reads TGTGCCAGCAGCTTCGAACTAGCGGGGGACCACAATGAGCAGTTCTTC. This encodes CASSFELAGDHNEQFF. The full variable domain, completed using reference TRBV7-6 and TRBJ2-1, is GAGVSQSPRYKVTKRGQDVALRCDPISGHVSLYWYRQALGQGPEFLTYFNYEAQQDKSGLPNDRFSAERPEGSISTLTIQRTEQRDSAMYRCASSFELAGDHNEQFFGPGTRLTVL.

This clonotype was recorded a few times. The chain links TRBV5-1 to TRBJ2-5; TRBD2 matches at 8 bases. The V segment lost 5 bases and the J segment 1 base; nucleotides outside the gene matches: 13. CDR1 and CDR2 (germline): SGHRS, YFSETQ. The CDR3 runs 17 residues. The CDR3 DNA reads TGCGCCAGCAGTTACACCAGCGGGGGCCACAGCCAAGAGACCCAGTACTTC. Translating gives CASSYTSGGHSQETQYF.

The chain combines TRBV5-8 with TRBJ1-4; no definite D call. Looked up from germline, CDR1 is SGHTS and CDR2 is YDEGEE. Trimming removed 6 bases at V and 9 bases at J, with 15 bases between. There are 13 residues in the CDR3. The CDR3 DNA reads TGTGCCAGCAACCCCACTCCTGGGAAAAAACTGTTTTTT. Translated: CASNPTPGKKLFF.

This chain links TRBV4-1 with TRBJ2-7, with D unresolved. The V gene lost 1 base and the J gene lost 6 bases, with 13 bases spanning the gap. CDR1 is MGHRA, CDR2 YSYEKL, per germline. The CDR3 extends over 14 amino acids. This CDR3 is CASSQALLVVEQYF. Written as DNA, the CDR3 is TGCGCCAGCAGCCAAGCCCTACTCGTAGTCGAGCAGTACTTC.

This clonotype was seen only a few times. This rearrangement joins TRBV5-1 to TRBJ2-1, with 7 nucleotides matching TRBD1. The CDR3 runs 15 residues. V lost 2 bases, J lost 6 bases, and 8 bases stayed unmatched. Germline lookup yields CDR1 SGHRS and CDR2 YFSETQ. CDR3 DNA sequence: TGCGCCAGCAGCTTAACAGGGGTCAGGACCAATGAGCAGTTCTTC. This codes for CASSLTGVRTNEQFF.

The chain links TRBV29-1 to TRBJ1-2; D gene ambiguous. The CDR3 contains 14 residues. The V gene's germline CDR1 is SQVTM and CDR2 ANQGSEA. The V gene lost 0 bases and the J gene lost 5 bases, with 13 bases spanning the gap. DNA for the CDR3: TGCAGCGTTGAAGATAGTAGGGCGAGTTATGGCTACACCTTC. Its protein product is CSVEDSRASYGYTF.

This clonotype was found a few times. The chain recombines TRBV7-9 with TRBJ2-2; no firm D call. Germline values: CDR1 SEHNR, CDR2 FQNEAQ (reference sequence). This CDR3 is built from 10 residues. The germline V and J ends were trimmed by 7 bases and 7 bases, with 4 bases remaining between them. CDR3 nucleotides: TGTGCCAGCAAAGGCGGGGAGCTGTTTTTT. This gives the protein CASKGGELFF.

The rearrangement links TRBV23-1 to TRBJ2-4; the match to TRBD2 covers 7 bases. TRBV23-1 carries the ORF label, with uncertain function. The CDR3 contains 18 residues. V shed 1 base and J 9 bases; nucleotides not matched to a gene: 18. CDR3 DNA: TGCGCCAGCAGTCAATATCGCGCCGGGGGGACTTCACGAGCCATTCAGTACTTC. This encodes CASSQYRAGGTSRAIQYF.

In nucleotides, the CDR3 is TGTGCCAGCAGCGCTCAAGGGTCGGGGGGGAACACTGAAGCTTTCTTT. Encoded protein: CASSAQGSGGNTEAFF. The chain is built from TRBV2 and TRBJ1-1, with D perhaps matching TRBD1 (5 bases). V was cut by 6 bases and J by 1 base, with 18 bases left in between. Per the germline V gene, CDR1 is SNHLY and CDR2 is FYNNEI. This CDR3 region has 16 residues.